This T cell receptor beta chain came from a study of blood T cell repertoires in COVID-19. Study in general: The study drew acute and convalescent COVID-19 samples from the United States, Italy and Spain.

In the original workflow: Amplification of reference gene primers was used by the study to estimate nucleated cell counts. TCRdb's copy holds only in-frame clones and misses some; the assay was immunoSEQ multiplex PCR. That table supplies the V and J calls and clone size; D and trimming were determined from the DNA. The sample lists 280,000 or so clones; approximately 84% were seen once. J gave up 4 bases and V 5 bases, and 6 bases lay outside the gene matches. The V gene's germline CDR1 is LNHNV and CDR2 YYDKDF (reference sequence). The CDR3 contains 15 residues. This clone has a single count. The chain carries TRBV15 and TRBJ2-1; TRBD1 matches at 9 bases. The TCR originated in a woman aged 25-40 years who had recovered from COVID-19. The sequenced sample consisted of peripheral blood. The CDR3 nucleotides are TGTGCCACCAGCCGGGGACAGGGTCCTTACAATGAGCAGTTCTTC. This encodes CATSRGQGPYNEQFF. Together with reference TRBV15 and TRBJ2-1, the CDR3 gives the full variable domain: DAMVIQNPRYQVTQFGKPVTLSCSQTLNHNVMYWYQQKSSQAPKLLFHYYDKDFNNEADTPDNFQSRRPNTSFCFLDIRSPGLGDTAMYLCATSRGQGPYNEQFFGPGTRLTVL.